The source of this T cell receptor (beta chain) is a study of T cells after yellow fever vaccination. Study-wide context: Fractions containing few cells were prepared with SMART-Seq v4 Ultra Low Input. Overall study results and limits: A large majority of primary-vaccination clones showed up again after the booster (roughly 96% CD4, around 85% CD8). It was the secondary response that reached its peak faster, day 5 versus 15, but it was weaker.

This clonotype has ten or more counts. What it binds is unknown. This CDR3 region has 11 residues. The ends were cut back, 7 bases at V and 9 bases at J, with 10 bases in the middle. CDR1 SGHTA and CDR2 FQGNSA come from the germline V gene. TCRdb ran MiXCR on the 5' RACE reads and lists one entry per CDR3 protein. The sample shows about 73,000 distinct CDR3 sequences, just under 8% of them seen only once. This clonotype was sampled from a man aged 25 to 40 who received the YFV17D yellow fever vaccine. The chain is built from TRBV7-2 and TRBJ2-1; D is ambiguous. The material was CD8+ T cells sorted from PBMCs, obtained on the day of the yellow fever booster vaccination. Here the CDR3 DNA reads TGTGCCAGCACCATTATGGCTGAGCAGTTCTTC. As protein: CASTIMAEQFF.